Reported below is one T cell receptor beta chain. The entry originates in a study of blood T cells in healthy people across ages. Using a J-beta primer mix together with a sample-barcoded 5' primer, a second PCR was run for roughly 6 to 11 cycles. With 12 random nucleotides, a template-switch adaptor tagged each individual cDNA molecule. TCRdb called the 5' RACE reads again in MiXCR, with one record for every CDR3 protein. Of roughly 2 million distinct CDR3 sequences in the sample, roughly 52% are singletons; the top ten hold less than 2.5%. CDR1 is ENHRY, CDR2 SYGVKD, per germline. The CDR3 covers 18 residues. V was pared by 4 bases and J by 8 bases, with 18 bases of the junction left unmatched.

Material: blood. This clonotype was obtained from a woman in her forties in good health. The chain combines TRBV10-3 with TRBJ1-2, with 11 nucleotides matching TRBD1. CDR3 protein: CAISGPGTGGIARRGYTF. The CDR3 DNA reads TGTGCCATCAGTGGACCCGGGACAGGGGGTATCGCTCGCCGCGGCTACACCTTC.